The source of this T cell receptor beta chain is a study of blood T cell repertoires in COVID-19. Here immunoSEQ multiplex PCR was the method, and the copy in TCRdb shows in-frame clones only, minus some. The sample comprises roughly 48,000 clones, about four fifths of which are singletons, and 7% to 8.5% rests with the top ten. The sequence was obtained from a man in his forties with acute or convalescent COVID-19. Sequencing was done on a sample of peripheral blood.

The DNA of the CDR3 is TGTGCCAGCTCACCAGCACAGGGCCCGAGGATCGAAGCTTTCTTT. It codes for CASSPAQGPRIEAFF. The chain joins TRBV18 to TRBJ1-1; TRBD1 might be the D (6 bases). The CDR3 totals 15 residues. CDR1 and CDR2 (germline): KGHSH, LQKENI. Trimming pared 2 bases from V and 8 bases from J, leaving 18 bases between.